The sequence of this T cell receptor beta chain was determined in a study of shared clonotypes between healthy human individuals. Study-level findings and limits: Despite large depth, rarefaction showed incomplete sorted-subset sequencing. For naive CD4 cells, roughly 5% of clonotypes were shared across a few donors.

A note on this clone: The antigen is not known.

This CDR3 has 15 residues. CDR1 is ENHRY and CDR2 is SYGVKD in the germline V gene. Trimming stripped 1 base from V and 2 bases from J, with 10 bases between. At deep level, the assay was performed. Source study methods: Junction-only immunoSEQ data arrived without quality scores, meaning filtering differed. Method: immunoSEQ multiplex PCR; TCRdb's copy keeps in-frame clones and lacks some. That table is the source of V, J and clone size, and D and trimming were worked out from the DNA. The data hold some 2.1 million clones, with roughly 94% observed a single time. The receptor comes from a man younger than 35 in good health. This chain links TRBV10-3 with TRBJ2-3; unclear D gene. Sequencing was carried out using naive CD4+ T cells sorted from blood. Subset described: CD45RA+ positively selected. CDR3 loop: CAISELYRFTDTQYF. CDR3 coding DNA: TGTGCCATCAGTGAGTTATACAGATTCACAGATACGCAGTATTTT.